The clone carrying this T cell receptor beta chain was counted many times. Its antigen is currently unknown. Preparation of TCR beta libraries was done by quantitative 5'-RACE with molecular barcodes. TCRdb itself ran the 5' RACE reads through MiXCR, one entry per CDR3 protein. The sample has 300,000 to 400,000 distinct CDR3 sequences, around 10% seen once; the top ten hold roughly a tenth. These data are taken from a study of CD8 T cells in ankylosing spondylitis. With V trimmed by 5 bases and J by 0 bases, 6 bases remained unmatched. CDR3 length: 16 amino acids. Study results and limitations: Some of the motif variants had earlier been found in reactive arthritis patients' fluid and blood.

The chain links TRBV12-3 or TRBV12-4 to TRBJ2-5; 10 nucleotides line up with TRBD1. Sequencing was carried out using blood, either unsorted or a sorted T cell fraction (not recorded which). The clonotype comes from a female donor with ankylosing spondylitis or in good health (not recorded which). In nucleotides, the CDR3 is TGTGCCAGCAGTCCTGGGACAGGGGCGTACCAAGAGACCCAGTACTTC. Protein sequence: CASSPGTGAYQETQYF.